This TCR beta chain was identified during a study of blood T cell repertoires in COVID-19. This table comes from immunoSEQ multiplex PCR, and its TCRdb copy is limited to in-frame clones, with some not included. Of around 68,000 clones in the sample, roughly nine tenths are singletons; the top ten hold around 2.5%. The CDR3 runs 16 residues. Germline V CDR1 and CDR2: MGHRA, YSYEKL. With 3 bases removed from V and 0 bases from J, the gap between germline ends came to 12 bases. The sample consisted of peripheral blood. This rearrangement joins TRBV4-1 to TRBJ1-3; maybe TRBD1 (5 bases). The origin of this receptor is a man over 45 with acute or convalescent COVID-19. In DNA form, the CDR3 reads TGCGCCAGCAGCCAGGCTACCACAGGCTCTGGAAACACCATATATTTT. Protein: CASSQATTGSGNTIYF.